This TCR beta chain is from a study of shared clonotypes between healthy human individuals. General study results and limits: Tissue TCR repertoires likely differ from these blood-only repertoires. Naive CD4 clonotypes overlapped across a handful of donors at around 4.7%. Rarefaction showed that sequencing of sorted subsets was incomplete (despite large depth). On the whole, naive subsets had larger estimated richness than memory subsets had.

CDR3 length: 15 amino acids. The V gene lost 7 bases and the J gene lost 1 base, with 14 bases spanning the gap. CDR1 and CDR2 (germline): SGHVS, FQNEAQ. CD45RO negativity and positive selection for CCR7 defined naive CD8 cells, a population that excluded terminally differentiated effector memory CD45RA+ cells. This table comes from immunoSEQ multiplex PCR, and its TCRdb copy is limited to in-frame clones, with some not included. There are roughly 2,000,000 clones in the sample; over 85% occur only once, and approximately 1.6% lies in the top ten. As regards this clone: No antigen is known for it.

Sequencing was carried out using naive CD8+ T cells from PBMCs. The J gene is TRBJ2-1, the V gene TRBV7-8; D remains ambiguous. This TCR was recovered from a man aged 18-30 years in good health. Some clones in this sample may be carry-over from other donors' samples. CDR3 bases: TGTGCCAGCATCCCCCCCCCAGTTTCCTACAATGAGCAGTTCTTC. It specifies CASIPPPVSYNEQFF.